These 29 T cell receptor beta chains were all obtained from the same sample, sequenced in a study of blood T cell repertoires in COVID-19. Sequencing used immunoSEQ multiplex PCR; TCRdb keeps in-frame clones, though not all of them. Found here are roughly 250,000 clones, about 88% of them singletons; the top ten hold 2.1%. Sequences were obtained from peripheral blood. The receptors shown here come from a woman in her 40s who had recovered from COVID-19.

The V gene is TRBV11-2, the J gene TRBJ2-7; D may be TRBD1 (6 bases). This CDR3 contains 14 residues. Per germline, CDR1 SGHAT and CDR2 FQNNGV. With 1 base removed from V and 0 bases from J, the gap between germline ends came to 7 bases. CDR3 nucleotides: TGTGCCAGCAGCTTAGGGGACACCTCCTACGAGCAGTACTTC. Translation gives CASSLGDTSYEQYF.

This clone was seen only once. V is TRBV30 and J is TRBJ1-6; 7 bases match TRBD1. The J segment lost 6 bases and the V segment lost 3 bases, leaving 11 bases of the junction unmatched. Per germline, CDR1 GTSNPN and CDR2 SVGIG (reference sequence). The CDR3 consists of 16 residues. CDR3: CAWREHRGATNSPLHF. The DNA of the CDR3 is TGTGCCTGGAGGGAGCACAGGGGAGCGACTAATTCACCCCTCCACTTT.

This chain joins TRBV5-4 and TRBJ2-7; D is perhaps TRBD2 (5 bases). Per germline, CDR1 SGHNT and CDR2 YYREEE (reference sequence). This CDR3 contains 16 residues. With 1 base removed from V and 2 bases from J, the gap between germline ends came to 16 bases. DNA of the CDR3: TGTGCCAGCAGCTTGTACTTGGGCGGGCCAACCTACGAGCAGTACTTC. This codes for CASSLYLGGPTYEQYF.

The chain joins TRBV27 to TRBJ2-1; 11 positions agree with TRBD1. Losses at the gene ends were 6 bases for V and 2 bases for J; bases not matched to a gene: 6. Germline values: CDR1 MNHEY, CDR2 SMNVEV (reference sequence). The CDR3 runs 16 residues. CDR3: CASRAEGQGAYNEQFF. The DNA of the CDR3 is TGTGCCAGCAGGGCAGAGGGACAGGGGGCCTACAATGAGCAGTTCTTC.

J is TRBJ2-3 and V is TRBV11-3; possible D gene TRBD2, 6 bases. V was trimmed by 6 bases and J by 1 base, leaving 17 bases between them. The germline V gene has CDR1 SGHNT and CDR2 YENEEA. This CDR3 is built from 16 residues. The CDR3 sequence: CASSRRLGVGTDTQYF. DNA of the CDR3: TGTGCCAGCAGTCGGAGACTAGGAGTAGGCACAGATACGCAGTATTTT.

The V and J genes are TRBV19 and TRBJ1-1, with TRBD1 as a possible D gene (6 bases). Germline values: CDR1 LNHDA, CDR2 SQIVND (reference sequence). V was pared by 7 bases and J by 7 bases, with 16 bases between. The CDR3 is 13 amino acids. The CDR3: CASTGDMKGEAFF. In nucleotides, the CDR3 is TGTGCCAGTACAGGGGATATGAAGGGTGAAGCTTTCTTT.

The CDR3 loop reads CASSPHRGSGEQYF. Written as DNA, the CDR3 is TGTGCCAGCAGTCCACACAGGGGGTCTGGCGAGCAGTACTTC. This chain joins TRBV11-3 and TRBJ2-7; the match to TRBD1 covers 8 bases. The CDR3 has 14 residues. The germline CDR1 and CDR2 sequences are SGHNT and YENEEA. Trimming at V came to 6 bases and at J to 6 bases, leaving 10 bases not matched to a gene.

This clone was picked up a small number of times. This chain joins TRBV5-4 and TRBJ2-1; 12 nucleotides align to TRBD2. In germline, CDR1 is SGHNT, CDR2 YYREEE (reference sequence). The CDR3 runs to 15 residues. V lost 2 bases and J lost 5; bases outside the gene matches: 2. The CDR3 is CASSFTSGGHNEQFF. The CDR3 nucleotides read TGTGCCAGCAGCTTTACTAGCGGGGGGCACAATGAGCAGTTCTTC.

The V and J genes are TRBV6-2 or TRBV6-3 and TRBJ1-5; 7 nucleotides agree with TRBD1. V dropped 0 bases and J dropped 1; count of bases not matched to a gene: 9. The germline V gene encodes CDR1 MNHEY and CDR2 SVGEGT. This CDR3 is 18 amino acids long. The CDR3 loop reads CASSYSGGAGGSNQPQHF. The DNA for the CDR3 is TGTGCCAGCAGTTACTCAGGGGGCGCGGGTGGAAGCAATCAGCCCCAGCATTTT.

This rearrangement joins TRBV27 to TRBJ2-7, with 8 bases fitting TRBD1. Germline CDR1 reads MNHEY; CDR2 reads SMNVEV (reference sequence). CDR3 length equals 17 residues. V lost 4 bases, J lost 6 bases, and 17 bases stayed unmatched. This CDR3 reads CASSYGPGTGSIGEQYF. CDR3 sequence (DNA): TGTGCCAGCAGTTATGGGCCAGGGACAGGTAGCATCGGCGAGCAGTACTTC.

The chain is built from TRBV15 and TRBJ1-5, with a possible D match to TRBD1 (5 bases). V lost 4 bases and J 3 bases, leaving 10 bases between the germline ends. The CDR3 covers 14 residues. The germline CDR1 and CDR2 sequences are LNHNV and YYDKDF (reference sequence). CDR3 in DNA: TGTGCCACCAGCACCAGGGAATTCAATCAGCCCCAGCATTTT. This encodes CATSTREFNQPQHF.

CDR3 loop: CASSFTVSGANVLTF. The CDR3 nucleotides are TGTGCCAGCAGCTTTACTGTCTCTGGGGCCAACGTCCTGACTTTC. V and J are TRBV9 and TRBJ2-6; D is unresolved. Per the germline V gene, CDR1 is SGDLS and CDR2 is YYNGEE. The CDR3 covers 15 residues. Trimming cost V 4 bases and J 0 bases, with 8 bases left between them.

This clone was counted once. The chain employs TRBV18 and TRBJ1-1, with TRBD1 matching over 8 bases. The CDR3 extends over 16 amino acids. Germline V CDR1 and CDR2: KGHSH, LQKENI. J gave up 2 bases and V 3 bases, and 8 bases lay outside the gene matches. The CDR3 nucleotides read TGTGCCAGCTCACCTTGGACAGGGACGGAAAACACTGAAGCTTTCTTT. Its translation: CASSPWTGTENTEAFF. Supplemented by reference TRBV18 and TRBJ1-1, the full variable domain reads NAGVMQNPRHLVRRRGQEARLRCSPMKGHSHVYWYRQLPEEGLKFMVYLQKENIIDESGMPKERFSAEFPKEGPSILRIQQVVRGDSAAYFCASSPWTGTENTEAFFGQGTRLTVV.

This chain links TRBV2 with TRBJ2-1; perhaps TRBD1 as D (6 bases). Trimming removed 1 base from V and 3 bases from J, with 10 bases in between. Per the germline V gene, CDR1 is SNHLY and CDR2 is FYNNEI. CDR3 size: 15 residues. This CDR3 reads CASSEEGTLYNEQFF. For the CDR3, the DNA is TGTGCCAGCAGTGAAGAAGGGACACTCTACAATGAGCAGTTCTTC.

This rearrangement joins TRBV6-1 to TRBJ2-3; 8 bases fit TRBD1. This CDR3 is built from 16 residues. V gave up 3 bases and J gave up 4 bases; unmatched junction bases: 9. Germline lookup yields CDR1 MNHNS and CDR2 SASEGT. The CDR3 DNA follows: TGTGCCAGCAGTGACACGCAAAGGACAGGGCCAGATACGCAGTATTTT. As protein: CASSDTQRTGPDTQYF.

The V and J genes are TRBV4-1 and TRBJ1-4; D is uncertain. CDR3 length: 14 residues. The ends were cut back, 1 base at V and 8 bases at J, with 11 bases in the middle. Germline V gene data show CDR1 as MGHRA and CDR2 as YSYEKL. The CDR3 coding sequence is TGCGCCAGCAGCCAAGTTCGGGAACGGGAAAAACTGTTTTTT. Protein product: CASSQVREREKLFF.

This clone was seen only a few times. J is TRBJ2-4 and V is TRBV6-5; 8 bases are shared with TRBD2. The germline V gene has CDR1 MNHEY and CDR2 SVGAGI. Trimming cost V 6 bases and J 6 bases; bases outside gene matches: 7. CDR3 length equals 14 residues. CDR3 bases: TGTGCCAGCAGCCTTGCCGGGGGGGGAAACATTCAGTACTTC. This codes for CASSLAGGGNIQYF.

V gene TRBV4-3 combines with J gene TRBJ1-6; D gene ambiguous. Germline V gives CDR1 LGHNA, CDR2 YSLEER. This CDR3 is built from 14 residues. V was trimmed by 1 base and J by 7 bases, leaving 8 bases between them. In nucleotides, the CDR3 is TGCGCCAGCAGCCAAGGGAGAAGGAATTCACCCCTCCACTTT. It encodes CASSQGRRNSPLHF.

The chain recombines TRBV5-4 with TRBJ1-2; 7 bases map to TRBD1. Germline V gene lookup returns CDR1 SGHNT and CDR2 YYREEE (reference sequence). The CDR3 has 14 amino acids. V shed 4 bases, J shed 3 bases, and the junction held 6 bases outside the gene matches. In nucleotides, the CDR3 is TGTGCCAGCAGCCTCACAGGGGCCCACTATGGCTACACCTTC. Amino acids: CASSLTGAHYGYTF.

Notes on this clone: One end of the junction does not line up with germline, which may come from a read error. CDR3: CATGSHSFF. For the CDR3, the DNA is TGTGCCACCGGGTCCCACTCTTTCTTC. The rearrangement uses TRBV28 and TRBJ1-2; D is uncertain. CDR1 MDHEN and CDR2 SYDVKM come from the germline V gene. The CDR3 is 9 amino acids.

The chain is built from TRBV15 and TRBJ1-4; perhaps TRBD1 as D (5 bases). Trimming pared 0 bases from V and 0 bases from J, leaving 8 bases between. CDR1 LNHNV and CDR2 YYDKDF come from the germline V gene (reference sequence). This CDR3 has 16 residues. The CDR3, as DNA: TGTGCCACCAGCAGAGATCAGGGATCAACTAATGAAAAACTGTTTTTT. This translates into CATSRDQGSTNEKLFF.

The chain has TRBV7-9 and TRBJ1-2; D not certain. CDR1 is SEHNR and CDR2 is FQNEAQ in the germline V gene (reference sequence). V lost 5 bases and J lost 0, with 4 bases in between. This CDR3 comprises 12 residues. CDR3 region: CASSPSNYGYTF. CDR3 in DNA: TGTGCCAGCAGCCCCTCTAACTATGGCTACACCTTC.

This clone has a single count. The DNA is omitted, as the CDR3 cannot be located on it reliably, and the CDR3 follows TCRdb's listing. This chain joins TRBV21-1 and TRBJ2-1; TRBD1, the table's D call, lacks a check against the DNA. TRBV21-1 is flagged as a pseudogene. The CDR3 sequence runs 19 residues, both termini included. The CDR3 protein is CASSKDWGGKDIDPLWQFF.

V gene TRBV11-3 combines with J gene TRBJ2-7; tentatively, D is TRBD1 (8 bases). Trimming removed 2 bases at V and 5 bases at J, with 16 bases between. The germline CDR1 and CDR2 sequences are SGHNT and YENEEA. CDR3 size: 15 residues. CDR3 sequence: CASSLPSQGGHEQYF. The CDR3 bases are TGTGCCAGCAGCTTACCGTCACAGGGGGGGCACGAGCAGTACTTC. Using reference TRBV11-3 and TRBJ2-7 for the parts outside the CDR3, the full variable domain is EAGVVQSPRYKIIEKKQPVAFWCNPISGHNTLYWYLQNLGQGPELLIRYENEEAVDDSQLPKDRFSAERLKGVDSTLKIQPAELGDSAVYLCASSLPSQGGHEQYFGPGTRLTVT.

CDR3 loop: CASRGWETQYF. For the CDR3, the DNA is TGTGCCAGTCGAGGGTGGGAGACCCAGTACTTC. The chain joins TRBV28 to TRBJ2-5, with TRBD2 as a possible D gene (5 bases). Germline V gene sequence: CDR1 MDHEN, CDR2 SYDVKM. V was clipped by 9 bases and J by 5 bases, with 10 bases between them. The CDR3 has 11 residues.

The chain combines TRBV7-2 with TRBJ2-7; TRBD2 matches at 11 bases. V lost 1 base and J lost 0; bases outside the gene matches: 5. Germline-derived CDR1 and CDR2 are SGHTA and FQGNSA. The CDR3 consists of 17 residues. CDR3 sequence reads: CASSLVTSGSSSYEQYF. The CDR3 nucleotides are TGTGCCAGCAGCTTAGTAACTAGCGGGAGTTCCTCCTACGAGCAGTACTTC. Using reference TRBV7-2 and TRBJ2-7 for the parts outside the CDR3, the full variable domain is GAGVSQSPSNKVTEKGKDVELRCDPISGHTALYWYRQSLGQGLEFLIYFQGNSAPDKSGLPSDRFSAERTGGSVSTLTIQRTQQEDSAVYLCASSLVTSGSSSYEQYFGPGTRLTVT.

The rearrangement links TRBV6-5 to TRBJ1-2; TRBD1 is a possible D gene (6 bases). The germline V gene has CDR1 MNHEY and CDR2 SVGAGI. V lost 4 bases, J lost 8 bases, and 14 bases lay in between. This CDR3 contains 13 residues. The CDR3, as DNA: TGTGCCAGCAGTTTTAGCCCCGACAGGGGCTACACCTTC. It specifies CASSFSPDRGYTF.

The rearrangement joins TRBV7-2 to TRBJ2-2, with D tentatively TRBD2 (5 bases). Germline lookup yields CDR1 SGHTA and CDR2 FQGNSA. V dropped 1 base and J dropped 1 base, with 13 bases sitting between them. The CDR3 spans 17 residues. The DNA of the CDR3 is TGTGCCAGCAGCTTAGAGTCCCCCGGGATGAACACCGGGGAGCTGTTTTTT. This translates into CASSLESPGMNTGELFF.

The rearrangement links TRBV24-1 to TRBJ2-3; 13 bases map to TRBD2. Germline V gives CDR1 KGHDR, CDR2 SFDVKD. Germline trimming cut 5 bases from V and 5 bases from J; bases unmatched to any gene: 3. The CDR3 loop spans 15 amino acids. CDR3 sequence: CATSALAGGRDTQYF. The DNA of the CDR3 is TGTGCCACCAGTGCACTAGCGGGAGGGCGAGATACGCAGTATTTT.